This T cell receptor (beta chain) was retrieved from a study of long-term antiretroviral therapy in people with HIV. About the research overall: The oldest samples precede the 2015 immediate-ART recommendation by about a decade. Whole-study results and caveats: Dominant in the repertoire at all time points were clones expanded before ART. There were no data on ART adherence, viral resistance or therapy changes, a gap that limits inferences about post-ART repertoire changes.

This CDR3 has 15 amino acids. CDR1 and CDR2 (germline): SGHTA, FQGNSA. Trimming removed 7 bases from V and 1 base from J; junction bases left unmatched: 4. Each participant with HIV received care in the United States. At survey level, the immunoSEQ assay was run in its v3.0 version. The method was immunoSEQ multiplex PCR; TCRdb's version includes in-frame clones alone and lacks a portion of them. The profile shows some 16,000 clones, about 95% of them singletons. With respect to this clone: What it recognizes is unknown.

This clonotype was sampled from a young man with HIV. The gene calls are TRBV7-2 and TRBJ2-2; 9 bases fit TRBD2. Sample: unsorted PBMCs, taken 10 to 12 years after starting antiretroviral therapy. The CDR3 sequence is CASTYSGGNTGELFF. CDR3 nucleotide sequence: TGTGCCAGCACCTATAGCGGGGGGAACACCGGGGAGCTGTTTTTT.